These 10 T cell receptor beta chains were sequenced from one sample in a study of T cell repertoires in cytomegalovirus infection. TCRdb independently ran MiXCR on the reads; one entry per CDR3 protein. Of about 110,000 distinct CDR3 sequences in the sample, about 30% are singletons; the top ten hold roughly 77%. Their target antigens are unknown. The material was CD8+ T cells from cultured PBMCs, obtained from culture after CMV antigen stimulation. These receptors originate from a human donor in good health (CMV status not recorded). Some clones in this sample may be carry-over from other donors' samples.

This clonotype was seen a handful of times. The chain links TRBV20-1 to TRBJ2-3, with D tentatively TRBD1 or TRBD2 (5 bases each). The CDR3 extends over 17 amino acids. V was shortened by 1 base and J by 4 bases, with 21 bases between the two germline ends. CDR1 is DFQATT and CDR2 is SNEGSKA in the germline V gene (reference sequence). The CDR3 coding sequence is TGCAGTGCTAGAGGGGCCTGGGGGTTGCGGGTGTCAGATACGCAGTATTTT. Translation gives CSARGAWGLRVSDTQYF.

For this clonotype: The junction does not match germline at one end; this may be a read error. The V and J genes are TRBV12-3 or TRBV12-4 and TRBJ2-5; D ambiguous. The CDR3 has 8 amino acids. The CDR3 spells CASSFTSF. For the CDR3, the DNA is TGTGCCAGCAGTTTTACATCCTTC.

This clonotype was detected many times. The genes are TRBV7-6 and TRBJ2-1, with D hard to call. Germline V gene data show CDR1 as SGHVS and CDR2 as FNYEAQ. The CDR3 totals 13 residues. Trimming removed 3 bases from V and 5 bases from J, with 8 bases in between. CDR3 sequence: CASSLDGNNEQFF. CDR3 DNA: TGTGCCAGCAGCTTGGACGGAAACAATGAGCAGTTCTTC.

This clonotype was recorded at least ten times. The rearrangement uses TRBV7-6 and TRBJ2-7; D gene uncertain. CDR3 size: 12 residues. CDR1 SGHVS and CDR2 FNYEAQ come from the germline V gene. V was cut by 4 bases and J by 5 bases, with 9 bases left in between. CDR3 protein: CASSSSSHEQYF. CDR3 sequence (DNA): TGTGCCAGCAGCTCCAGTTCTCACGAGCAGTACTTC.

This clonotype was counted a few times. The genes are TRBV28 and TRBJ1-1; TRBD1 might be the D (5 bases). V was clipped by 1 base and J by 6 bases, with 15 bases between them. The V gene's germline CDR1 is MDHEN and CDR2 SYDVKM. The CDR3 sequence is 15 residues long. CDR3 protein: CASSLSPRTSPEAFF. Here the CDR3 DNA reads TGTGCCAGCAGTTTATCCCCTCGGACAAGTCCTGAAGCTTTCTTT.

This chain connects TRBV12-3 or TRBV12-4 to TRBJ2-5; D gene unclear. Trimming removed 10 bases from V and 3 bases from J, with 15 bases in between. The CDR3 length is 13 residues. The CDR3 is CANQVPGEETQYF. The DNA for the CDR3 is TGTGCCAACCAGGTCCCCGGAGAAGAGACCCAGTACTTC.

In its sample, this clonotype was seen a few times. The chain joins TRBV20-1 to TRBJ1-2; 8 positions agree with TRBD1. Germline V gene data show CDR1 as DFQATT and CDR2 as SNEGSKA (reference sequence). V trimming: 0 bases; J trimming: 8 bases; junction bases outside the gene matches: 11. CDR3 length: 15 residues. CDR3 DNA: TGCAGTGCTAGAGATGAGGCAGGGGGCGCTCGGGGCTACACCTTC. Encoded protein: CSARDEAGGARGYTF.

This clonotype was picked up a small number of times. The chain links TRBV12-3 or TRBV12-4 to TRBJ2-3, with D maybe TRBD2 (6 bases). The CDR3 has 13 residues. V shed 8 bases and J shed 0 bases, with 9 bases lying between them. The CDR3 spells CASGTPSTDTQYF. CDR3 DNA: TGTGCCAGCGGGACTCCTAGCACAGATACGCAGTATTTT.

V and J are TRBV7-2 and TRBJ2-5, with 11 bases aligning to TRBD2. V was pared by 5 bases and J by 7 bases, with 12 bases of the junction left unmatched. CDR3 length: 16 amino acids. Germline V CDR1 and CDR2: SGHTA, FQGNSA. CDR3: CASSPIAGGPGGTQYF. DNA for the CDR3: TGTGCCAGCAGCCCGATAGCGGGAGGGCCCGGAGGGACCCAGTACTTC.

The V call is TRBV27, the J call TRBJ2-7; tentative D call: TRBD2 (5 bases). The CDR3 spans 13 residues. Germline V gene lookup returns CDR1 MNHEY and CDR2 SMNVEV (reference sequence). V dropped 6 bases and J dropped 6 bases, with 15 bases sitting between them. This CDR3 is CASSPIGEREQYF. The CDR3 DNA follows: TGTGCCAGCAGCCCTATCGGGGAACGCGAGCAGTACTTC.